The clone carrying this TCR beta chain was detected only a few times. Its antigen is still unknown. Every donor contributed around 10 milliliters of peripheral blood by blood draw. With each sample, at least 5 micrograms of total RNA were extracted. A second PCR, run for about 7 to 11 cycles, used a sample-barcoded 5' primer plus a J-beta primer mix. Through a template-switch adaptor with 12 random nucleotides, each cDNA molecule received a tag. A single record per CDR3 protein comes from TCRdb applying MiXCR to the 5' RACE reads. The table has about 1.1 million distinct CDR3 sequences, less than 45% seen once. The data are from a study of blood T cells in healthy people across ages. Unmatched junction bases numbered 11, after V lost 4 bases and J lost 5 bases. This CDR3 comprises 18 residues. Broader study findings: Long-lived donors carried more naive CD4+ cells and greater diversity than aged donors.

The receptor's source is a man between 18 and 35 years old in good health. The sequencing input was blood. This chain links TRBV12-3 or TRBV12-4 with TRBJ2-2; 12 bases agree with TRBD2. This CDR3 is CASSSTTLAGGTTGELFF. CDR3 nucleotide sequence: TGTGCCAGCAGTTCCACGACTCTAGCGGGGGGGACTACCGGGGAGCTGTTTTTT.